The sample holds one count of the clone carrying this TCR beta chain. This entry is derived from a study of blood T cell repertoires in COVID-19. Looked up from germline, CDR1 is SEHNR and CDR2 is FQNEAQ (reference sequence). J gave up 0 bases and V 4 bases, and 6 bases lay outside the gene matches. The CDR3 totals 15 residues. Sequenced by immunoSEQ multiplex PCR; TCRdb stores in-frame clones only, minus some. The table has around 400,000 clones, nearly 90% seen once. The chain employs TRBV7-9 and TRBJ2-7; 7 bases are shared with TRBD2. This sequence originates from a woman between 18 and 29 years old who had been exposed to COVID-19. The material sequenced was PBMCs or T cells enriched from blood (not recorded which). In nucleotides, the CDR3 is TGTGCCAGCAGCTATAGCGGGCGTTACTCCTACGAGCAGTACTTC. It encodes CASSYSGRYSYEQYF. Based on the CDR3 plus reference TRBV7-9 and TRBJ2-7, the full variable domain is DTGVSQNPRHKITKRGQNVTFRCDPISEHNRLYWYRQTLGQGPEFLTYFQNEAQLEKSRLLSDRFSAERPKGSFSTLEIQRTEQGDSAMYLCASSYSGRYSYEQYFGPGTRLTVT.